This T cell receptor (beta chain) was recorded in a study of monozygotic twins with inflammatory bowel disease. Details on this clonotype: The antigen is not known.

One entry per CDR3 protein, without DNA, is what TCRdb gives after re-calling the 5' RACE reads. The specimen's table records 210,000 or so distinct CDR3 sequences. CDR1 is SGHDT, CDR2 YYEEEE, per germline. The CDR3 spans 14 residues. Study observations and caveats: With inverse Simpson as the measure, TCRbeta diversity was lower in IBD patients than in healthy co-twins.

The source of this sequence is a human donor with ulcerative colitis or Crohn's disease, or a healthy co-twin of an affected twin (not recorded which). Sequencing input: blood. The chain carries TRBV5-6 and TRBJ2-7. This CDR3 is CASSLGITIEEQYF. The variable domain in full, with the rest retrieved from reference TRBV5-6 and TRBJ2-7, is DAGVTQSPTHLIKTRGQQVTLRCSPKSGHDTVSWYQQALGQGPQFIFQYYEEEERQRGNFPDRFSGHQFPNYSSELNVNALLLGDSALYLCASSLGITIEEQYFGPGTRLTVT.